The 12 T cell receptor beta chains below all came from one sample that was sequenced in a study of cytomegalovirus exposure and HLA in healthy donors. Vbeta (60) and Jbeta (13) primers were used in the PCR. Repertoires were generated with immunoSEQ multiplex PCR, while TCRdb's copy carries only in-frame clones and drops some. The repertoire consists of more than 65,000 clones, with about two thirds occurring once and the leading ten covering 6.9%. Sequencing was carried out using PBMCs. All receptors derive from a woman between 45 and 60 years old in good health and CMV-seropositive.

J is TRBJ1-5 and V is TRBV2; TRBD1 matches at 8 bases. There are 14 residues in the CDR3. Germline CDR1 and CDR2: SNHLY and FYNNEI. Trimming took 7 bases from V and 3 from J; bases not matched to a gene: 5. The CDR3 loop reads CASIKDRANQPQHF. The DNA of the CDR3 is TGTGCCAGCATTAAGGACAGGGCCAATCAGCCCCAGCATTTT.

V usage is TRBV6-6 and J usage is TRBJ1-3; D perhaps matches TRBD1 (6 bases). Trimming took 0 bases from V and 3 from J, leaving 6 bases between them. Germline values: CDR1 MNHNY, CDR2 SVGAGI (reference sequence). CDR3 length equals 14 residues. The chain's CDR3 is CASSYSRGGNTIYF. In DNA form, the CDR3 reads TGTGCCAGCAGTTACTCCAGGGGTGGAAACACCATATATTTT.

This rearrangement joins TRBV2 to TRBJ1-4, with unresolved D. Trimming pared 4 bases from V and 5 bases from J, leaving 17 bases between. Germline V gene lookup returns CDR1 SNHLY and CDR2 FYNNEI. This CDR3 has 16 amino acids. In nucleotides, the CDR3 is TGTGCCAGCAGTGCCAGGCGGGCCAGTTTGAATGAAAAACTGTTTTTT. Its translation: CASSARRASLNEKLFF.

This chain connects TRBV2 to TRBJ2-3, with 8 nucleotides matching TRBD1. J was trimmed by 4 bases and V by 6 bases; bases with no gene match: 6. CDR1 and CDR2 from the germline V gene are SNHLY and FYNNEI. This CDR3 has 14 amino acids. The CDR3 sequence: CASRPRGLSDTQYF. For the CDR3, the DNA is TGTGCCAGCAGACCCAGGGGGCTTTCAGATACGCAGTATTTT.

The rearrangement links TRBV30 to TRBJ2-7, with D possibly TRBD2 on 7 matching bases. CDR1 and CDR2 from the germline V gene are GTSNPN and SVGIG (reference sequence). The CDR3 runs 15 residues. Trimming cost V 3 bases and J 2 bases, with 17 bases left between them. For the CDR3, the DNA is TGTGCCTGGAGACATCCTGAGGGGGGGGCCTACGAGCAGTACGTC. Protein sequence: CAWRHPEGGAYEQYV.

V gene TRBV5-1 combines with J gene TRBJ2-2, with D tentatively TRBD1 (6 bases). The CDR3 runs to 16 residues. In germline, CDR1 is SGHRS, CDR2 YFSETQ. The ends were cut back, 3 bases at V and 3 bases at J, with 15 bases in the middle. CDR3 DNA sequence: TGCGCCAGCAGCTGGACCCAGGGGAGTCACACCGGGGAGCTGTTTTTT. Translated: CASSWTQGSHTGELFF.

This clone was counted only a few times. This chain connects TRBV11-2 to TRBJ2-5, with a weak D call TRBD2 (6 bases). The CDR3 extends over 15 amino acids. Germline-derived CDR1 and CDR2 are SGHAT and FQNNGV. The germline V and J ends were trimmed by 5 bases and 4 bases, with 17 bases remaining between them. CDR3 nucleotide sequence: TGTGCCAGCAGCCCAGGACGGAGGGTCTCAGAGACCCAGTACTTC. This sequence encodes CASSPGRRVSETQYF. Combining the CDR3 with reference TRBV11-2 and TRBJ2-5 gives the whole variable domain EAGVAQSPRYKIIEKRQSVAFWCNPISGHATLYWYQQILGQGPKLLIQFQNNGVVDDSQLPKDRFSAERLKGVDSTLKIQPAKLEDSAVYLCASSPGRRVSETQYFGPGTRLLVL.

This clone has a handful of counts. The chain uses TRBV6-5 and TRBJ1-4; D perhaps matches TRBD1 (5 bases). Trimming took 6 bases from V and 8 from J, leaving 16 bases between them. CDR3 size: 14 residues. Germline V lookup: CDR1 MNHEY, CDR2 SVGAGI. This CDR3 is CASRGRGIGEKLFF. CDR3 nucleotides: TGTGCCAGCAGGGGAAGGGGAATTGGCGAAAAACTGTTTTTT.

This clone showed up just a few times. The chain uses TRBV2 and TRBJ1-6, with 7 bases identical to TRBD1. Germline loops: CDR1 SNHLY, CDR2 FYNNEI. This CDR3 is 15 amino acids long. Trimming took 8 bases from V and 9 from J; bases not matched to a gene: 13. This CDR3 reads CASLRDRVLGSPLHF. The CDR3 bases are TGTGCCAGCCTCCGAGACAGGGTATTGGGTTCACCCCTCCACTTT.

The chain recombines TRBV5-1 with TRBJ1-2; 8 bases line up with TRBD1. This CDR3 has 12 amino acids. Looked up from germline, CDR1 is SGHRS and CDR2 is YFSETQ. J was trimmed by 4 bases and V by 7 bases; bases with no gene match: 3. The CDR3 region is CASGTGVYGYTF. CDR3 coding DNA: TGCGCCAGCGGGACAGGCGTCTATGGCTACACCTTC.

As DNA, the CDR3 is TGTGCCAGCAGCTTAAATACAGGGGGGAATCAGCCCCAGCATTTT. Translation gives CASSLNTGGNQPQHF. J is TRBJ1-5 and V is TRBV11-2; 8 nucleotides align to TRBD1. This CDR3 is built from 15 residues. Germline V lookup: CDR1 SGHAT, CDR2 FQNNGV. The V and J ends lost 2 bases and 4 bases, in that order; junction bases with no gene match: 4.

The chain recombines TRBV4-2 with TRBJ1-5; D unclear. The V and J ends lost 0 bases and 4 bases respectively, with 10 bases between them. CDR1 is LGHNA and CDR2 is YNFKEQ in the germline V gene. CDR3 length: 15 residues. In nucleotides, the CDR3 is TGTGCCAGCAGCCAAGATCCGAGTGAGAATCAGCCCCAGCATTTT. Residues: CASSQDPSENQPQHF.